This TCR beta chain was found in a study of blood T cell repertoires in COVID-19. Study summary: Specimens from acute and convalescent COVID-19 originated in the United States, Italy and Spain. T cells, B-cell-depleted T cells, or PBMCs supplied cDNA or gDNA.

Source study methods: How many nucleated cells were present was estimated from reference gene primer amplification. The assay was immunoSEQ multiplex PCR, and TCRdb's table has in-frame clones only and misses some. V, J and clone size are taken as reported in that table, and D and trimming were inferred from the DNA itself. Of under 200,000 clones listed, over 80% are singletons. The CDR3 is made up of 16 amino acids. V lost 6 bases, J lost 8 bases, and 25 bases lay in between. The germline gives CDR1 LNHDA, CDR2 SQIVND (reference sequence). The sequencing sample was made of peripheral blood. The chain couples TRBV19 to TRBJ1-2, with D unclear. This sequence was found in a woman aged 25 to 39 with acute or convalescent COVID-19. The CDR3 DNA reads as TGTGCCAGTAGCCAATACGGGGATGCGGCGCGCGGAGGCTACACCTTC. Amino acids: CASSQYGDAARGGYTF.